The 23 T cell receptor beta chains presented below share a single source sample, sequenced in a study of shared clonotypes between healthy human individuals. Naive CD8 cells lacked CD45RO, underwent positive selection for CCR7 and left out terminally differentiated effector memory CD45RA+ cells. Sequenced by immunoSEQ multiplex PCR; TCRdb stores in-frame clones only, minus some. The sample lists 550,000 to 650,000 clones, 95% to 96% occurring once. The sample consisted of naive CD8+ T cells sorted from blood. The receptors were sampled from a woman in her 30s in good health.

This rearrangement joins TRBV2 to TRBJ2-7; no clear D gene. With 7 bases removed from V and 1 base from J, the gap between germline ends came to 14 bases. Germline V gives CDR1 SNHLY, CDR2 FYNNEI. The CDR3 consists of 14 residues. CDR3 amino acids: CASTPLVGSYEQYF. In nucleotides, the CDR3 is TGTGCCAGCACCCCCCTAGTGGGGTCCTACGAGCAGTACTTC.

The chain combines TRBV11-3 with TRBJ2-7, with 10 nucleotides matching TRBD2. The CDR3 runs to 18 residues. V lost 2 bases to trimming and J lost 6 bases; unmatched junction nucleotides: 16. Germline V gene data show CDR1 as SGHNT and CDR2 as YENEEA. In DNA, the CDR3 is TGTGCCAGCAGCTTAAACCCGCGTGGGCTAGCGGGAGTAGGCGAGCAGTACTTC. It is translated as CASSLNPRGLAGVGEQYF.

V and J are TRBV7-9 and TRBJ2-7; D gene uncertain. Germline loops: CDR1 SEHNR, CDR2 FQNEAQ (reference sequence). The CDR3 totals 14 residues. V was shortened by 5 bases and J by 4 bases, with 15 bases between the two germline ends. The CDR3 DNA sequence: TGTGCCAGCAGCGGTAATGGCATTCCTTACGAGCAGTACTTC. Translating it yields CASSGNGIPYEQYF.

The V and J genes are TRBV7-6 and TRBJ2-1; 8 positions match TRBD2. This CDR3 is built from 16 residues. J lost 4 bases, V lost 1 base, and 6 bases had no gene match. CDR1 SGHVS and CDR2 FNYEAQ come from the germline V gene. The CDR3 nucleotides are TGTGCCAGCAGCTTAGGAGCGGGAGCCAAGTACAATGAGCAGTTCTTC. Translation gives CASSLGAGAKYNEQFF.

This chain connects TRBV2 to TRBJ1-5; D is possibly TRBD1 (5 bases). The CDR3 covers 15 residues. V lost 7 bases, J lost 5 bases, and 18 bases lay in between. The germline gives CDR1 SNHLY, CDR2 FYNNEI. The chain's CDR3 is CASTGSGIIDQPQHF. CDR3 DNA sequence: TGTGCCAGCACCGGGTCAGGGATAATCGATCAGCCCCAGCATTTT.

The chain uses TRBV27 and TRBJ2-2, with 14 bases lining up with TRBD2. Germline V gene sequence: CDR1 MNHEY, CDR2 SMNVEV (reference sequence). J was trimmed by 6 bases and V by 6 bases; bases with no gene match: 6. This CDR3 is 16 amino acids long. CDR3 DNA: TGTGCCAGCAGCCATGGACTAGCGGGAGGTGCCGGGGAGCTGTTTTTT. This encodes CASSHGLAGGAGELFF.

This clone came up a few times. The chain couples TRBV2 to TRBJ1-5, with D unresolved. Germline V CDR1 and CDR2: SNHLY, FYNNEI. This CDR3 has 12 amino acids. Deletions cut 7 bases from V and 6 bases from J, with 10 bases between. CDR3 nucleotide sequence: TGTGCCAGCACCTACGGCGGTCAGCCCCAGCATTTT. This codes for CASTYGGQPQHF.

The rearrangement uses TRBV5-4 and TRBJ2-5; D remains unclear. Per germline, CDR1 SGHNT and CDR2 YYREEE (reference sequence). The V gene lost 4 bases and the J gene lost 5 bases, with 12 bases spanning the gap. This CDR3 region has 13 residues. The CDR3 nucleotides read TGTGCCAGCAGCCCAGAAAGCAAGGAGACCCAGTACTTC. Translated, it gives CASSPESKETQYF.

The gene calls are TRBV2 and TRBJ2-6; D is undetermined. From germline, CDR1 is SNHLY and CDR2 FYNNEI. CDR3 size: 14 residues. Trimming removed 6 bases at V and 0 bases at J, with 6 bases between. The CDR3 nucleotides read TGTGCCAGCAGGCGGTCCTCTGGGGCCAACGTCCTGACTTTC. Protein sequence: CASRRSSGANVLTF.

The CDR3 sequence is CASSGDTTKGNTIYF. In DNA, the CDR3 is TGTGCCAGCAGCGGGGACACTACGAAAGGAAACACCATATATTTT. The chain links TRBV2 to TRBJ1-3, with D possibly matching TRBD1 (6 bases). Germline values: CDR1 SNHLY, CDR2 FYNNEI. The CDR3 is made up of 15 amino acids. Trimming shortened V by 6 bases and J by 4 bases, and 16 bases separated the two germline ends.

This clone appeared a single time. The chain uses TRBV7-2 and TRBJ1-2, with D perhaps matching TRBD1 (5 bases). CDR1 and CDR2 from the germline V gene are SGHTA and FQGNSA. The CDR3 sequence is 15 residues long. V was cut by 5 bases and J by 2 bases, with 15 bases left in between. The CDR3 DNA follows: TGTGCCAGCAGCCCCTACGACAGTGGGAACTATGGCTACACCTTC. As protein: CASSPYDSGNYGYTF.

The chain employs TRBV7-8 and TRBJ2-5, with 7 bases matching TRBD2. The CDR3 contains 15 residues. V lost 5 bases, J lost 2 bases, and 8 bases stayed unmatched. The germline V gene encodes CDR1 SGHVS and CDR2 FQNEAQ. CDR3 residues: CASSGAGRLQETQYF. The CDR3 DNA sequence: TGTGCCAGCAGCGGAGCCGGGAGGCTTCAAGAGACCCAGTACTTC. The entire variable domain, with the rest obtained from reference TRBV7-8 and TRBJ2-5, is as follows: GAGVSQSPRYKVAKRGQDVALRCDPISGHVSLFWYQQALGQGPEFLTYFQNEAQLDKSGLPSDRFFAERPEGSVSTLKIQRTQQEDSAVYLCASSGAGRLQETQYFGPGTRLLVL.

J is TRBJ2-3 and V is TRBV28, with 7 bases identical to TRBD2. CDR1 and CDR2 (germline): MDHEN, SYDVKM. The CDR3 is 21 residues long. V trimming: 2 bases; J trimming: 5 bases; junction bases outside the gene matches: 25. CDR3 sequence: CASSLGRETNQLREVVDTQYF. The CDR3 region has the DNA TGTGCCAGCAGTTTAGGGAGGGAAACTAACCAGCTAAGGGAAGTTGTAGATACGCAGTATTTT.

V and J are TRBV14 and TRBJ1-1, with D possibly being TRBD1 (6 bases). CDR1 and CDR2 from the germline V gene are SGHDN and FVKESK. The CDR3 is made up of 13 amino acids. The V end lost 5 bases, the J end lost 7 bases, and 14 bases lay between the germline ends. The CDR3, as DNA: TGTGCCAGCAGCGACGGAATGGGACATGAAGCTTTCTTT. It encodes CASSDGMGHEAFF. Full variable domain (missing parts from reference TRBV14 and TRBJ1-1): EAGVTQFPSHSVIEKGQTVTLRCDPISGHDNLYWYRRVMGKEIKFLLHFVKESKQDESGMPNNRFLAERTGGTYSTLKVQPAELEDSGVYFCASSDGMGHEAFFGQGTRLTVV.

As for this clone: Other DNA variants within this sample encode the same CDR3. The chain joins TRBV27 to TRBJ2-1; D tentatively reads TRBD1 or TRBD2 (5 bases each). The V and J ends lost 2 bases and 1 base respectively, with 9 bases between them. Germline CDR1 MNHEY, CDR2 SMNVEV (reference sequence). The CDR3 length is 15 residues. CDR3 region: CASSLQGVSYNEQFF. DNA for the CDR3: TGTGCCAGCAGTTTACAGGGAGTATCCTACAATGAGCAGTTCTTC.

CDR3 protein: CASSLERENTGELFF. The CDR3 nucleotides read TGTGCCAGCAGCTTGGAGCGGGAGAACACCGGGGAGCTGTTTTTT. This rearrangement joins TRBV5-6 to TRBJ2-2, with 7 bases aligning to TRBD2. Losses at the gene ends were 0 bases for V and 1 base for J; bases not matched to a gene: 0. Germline V lookup: CDR1 SGHDT, CDR2 YYEEEE. This CDR3 has 15 amino acids. The entire variable domain, with the rest obtained from reference TRBV5-6 and TRBJ2-2, is as follows: DAGVTQSPTHLIKTRGQQVTLRCSPKSGHDTVSWYQQALGQGPQFIFQYYEEEERQRGNFPDRFSGHQFPNYSSELNVNALLLGDSALYLCASSLERENTGELFFGEGSRLTVL.

The DNA for the CDR3 is TGTGCCAGCAGCCAACAGAGCTCCTACGAGCAGTACTTC. It translates to CASSQQSSYEQYF. This chain uses TRBV28 with TRBJ2-7; no definite D call. Germline V gene sequence: CDR1 MDHEN, CDR2 SYDVKM. With 6 bases removed from V and 0 bases from J, the gap between germline ends came to 9 bases. This CDR3 comprises 13 residues.

The V gene is TRBV28, the J gene TRBJ2-7; either TRBD1 or TRBD2 may fit D (5 bases each). Trimming took 6 bases from V and 9 from J, leaving 18 bases between them. The CDR3 extends over 13 amino acids. CDR1 and CDR2 from the germline V gene are MDHEN and SYDVKM. The CDR3 loop reads CASRLGQARGQYF. The CDR3 DNA follows: TGTGCCAGCAGGCTAGGCCAGGCGAGGGGGCAGTACTTC. Using reference TRBV28 and TRBJ2-7 for the parts outside the CDR3, the full variable domain is DVKVTQSSRYLVKRTGEKVFLECVQDMDHENMFWYRQDPGLGLRLIYFSYDVKMKEKGDIPEGYSVSREKKERFSLILESASTNQTSMYLCASRLGQARGQYFGPGTRLTVT.

This sequence joins TRBV5-6 and TRBJ2-5, with 9 bases lining up with TRBD2. The CDR3 length is 15 residues. The germline V gene encodes CDR1 SGHDT and CDR2 YYEEEE. With 1 base clipped from V and 7 bases from J, the junction kept 8 bases outside the gene matches. The CDR3 DNA reads TGTGCCAGCAGCTTGTTAAGCGGGGGGAGCGGGACCCAGTACTTC. Translation gives CASSLLSGGSGTQYF.

This sequence joins TRBV6-1 and TRBJ1-2; unclear D gene. CDR3 length: 13 residues. The germline gives CDR1 MNHNS, CDR2 SASEGT. Trimming pared 4 bases from V and 6 bases from J, leaving 12 bases between. CDR3 sequence reads: CASSAPGANGYTF. The CDR3 DNA is TGTGCCAGCAGTGCTCCGGGAGCTAATGGCTACACCTTC.

The chain links TRBV9 to TRBJ2-2, with D unclear. Looked up from germline, CDR1 is SGDLS and CDR2 is YYNGEE. CDR3 size: 13 residues. The V end lost 3 bases, the J end lost 7 bases, and 10 bases lay between the germline ends. This CDR3 is CASSGEDGGELFF. The DNA for the CDR3 is TGTGCCAGCAGCGGAGAAGACGGCGGGGAGCTGTTTTTT.

V usage is TRBV7-9 and J usage is TRBJ2-1; D is unclear. V was cut by 0 bases and J by 6 bases, with 12 bases left in between. Germline CDR1 is SEHNR and CDR2 is FQNEAQ (reference sequence). The CDR3 extends over 15 amino acids. CDR3 loop: CASSLASGTINEQFF. In DNA, the CDR3 is TGTGCCAGCAGCTTAGCTTCCGGAACTATCAATGAGCAGTTCTTC.

The chain has TRBV2 and TRBJ2-1, with 8 bases matching TRBD2. V was clipped by 3 bases and J by 7 bases; unmatched bases: 8. This CDR3 has 15 amino acids. The germline gives CDR1 SNHLY, CDR2 FYNNEI. The CDR3 region is CASSDGSGSQNEQFF. CDR3 DNA sequence: TGTGCCAGCAGTGATGGGAGCGGGAGCCAAAATGAGCAGTTCTTC.